The T cell receptor beta chain under discussion was sequenced for a study of blood T cell repertoires in COVID-19. Across the study: Donors in the United States, Italy and Spain gave samples during acute or convalescent COVID-19. T cells, B-cell-depleted T cells, or PBMCs provided the cDNA or gDNA that served as material.

Recruited during active infection, patients (from Seattle) were subsequently followed longitudinally. Germline loops: CDR1 SEHNR, CDR2 FQNEAQ (reference sequence). With 4 bases removed from V and 7 bases from J, the gap between germline ends came to 20 bases. The CDR3 length is 16 residues. In the original processing: Amplified reference gene primers provided the basis for estimating nucleated cell counts. Profiling relied on immunoSEQ multiplex PCR, and the TCRdb table lists in-frame clones only, not all of them. The V and J calls and clone size come from that table; D and trimming were worked out from the DNA. The table records 250,000 to 350,000 clones, 70% to 85% of them present only once.

The receptor comes from a human donor with COVID-19, enrolled during active disease. The donor label of this sample is uncertain. The genes are TRBV7-9 and TRBJ1-5, with no clear D. Sample: peripheral blood. CDR3 DNA sequence: TGTGCCAGCAGCTCTTTCATGGGTGCGGGGAAACAGCCCCAGCATTTT. This sequence encodes CASSSFMGAGKQPQHF.